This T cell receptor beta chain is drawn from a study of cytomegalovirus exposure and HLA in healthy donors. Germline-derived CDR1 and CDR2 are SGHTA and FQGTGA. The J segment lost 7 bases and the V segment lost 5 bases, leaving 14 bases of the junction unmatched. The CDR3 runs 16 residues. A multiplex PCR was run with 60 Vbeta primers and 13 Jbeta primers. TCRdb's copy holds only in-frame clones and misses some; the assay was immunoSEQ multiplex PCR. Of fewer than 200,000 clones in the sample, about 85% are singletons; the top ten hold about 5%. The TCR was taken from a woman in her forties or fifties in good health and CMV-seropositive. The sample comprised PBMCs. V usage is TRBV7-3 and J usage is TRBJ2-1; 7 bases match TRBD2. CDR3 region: CASSPGAGAELNEQFF. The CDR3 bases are TGTGCCAGCAGCCCTGGGGCGGGAGCCGAATTGAATGAGCAGTTCTTC.